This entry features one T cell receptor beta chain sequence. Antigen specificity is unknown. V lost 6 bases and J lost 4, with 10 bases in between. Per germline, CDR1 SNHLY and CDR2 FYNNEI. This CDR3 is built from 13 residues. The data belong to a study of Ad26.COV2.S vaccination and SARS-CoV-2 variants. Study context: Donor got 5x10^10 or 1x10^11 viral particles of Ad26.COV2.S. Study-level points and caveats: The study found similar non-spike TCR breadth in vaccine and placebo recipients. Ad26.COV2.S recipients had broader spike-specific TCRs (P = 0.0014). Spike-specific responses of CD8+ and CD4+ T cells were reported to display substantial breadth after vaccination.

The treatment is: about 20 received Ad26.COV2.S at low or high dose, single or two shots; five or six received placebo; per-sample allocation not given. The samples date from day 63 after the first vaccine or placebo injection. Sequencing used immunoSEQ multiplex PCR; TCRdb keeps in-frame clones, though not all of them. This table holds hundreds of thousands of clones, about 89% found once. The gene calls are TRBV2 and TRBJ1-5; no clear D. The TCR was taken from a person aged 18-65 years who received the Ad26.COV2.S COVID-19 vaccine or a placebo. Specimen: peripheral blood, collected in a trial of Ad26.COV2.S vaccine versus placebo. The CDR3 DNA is TGTGCCAGCAGCGGGGAACAAAATCAGCCCCAGCATTTT. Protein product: CASSGEQNQPQHF.